This T cell receptor beta chain stems from a study of beta chain features in type 1 diabetes (dated by TCRdb to 2016 to 2018). Background for the entire study: Patients and healthy donors did not differ in mean age, gender distribution, total cell number or subset yield. In the study, TCRB repertoires of sorted circulating CD4+ T cell subsets from recently diagnosed type 1 diabetes patients were compared with those of matched healthy donors. A total of around 100 million sorted cells were examined across all samples, and RNA yield correlated strongly with the number of cells per subset. Regulatory and stem cell-like memory subsets were isolated from only 8 patients and 8 healthy donors, whereas naive and central memory subsets came from all 30 or so donors. Overall study results and their limits: Only small numbers of individuals were included in the HLA sub-analyses, which left unresolved whether HLA type had any influence on TCRB rearrangement. Type 1 diabetes patients showed a moderate but significant shortening of TCRB CDR3 length in all four CD4+ subsets. Shorter templates might have been favored by PCR, but patient and control samples were amplified and corrected together, so both groups would have been affected equally by any skew. At VDJ recombination sites, type 1 diabetes patients had fewer insertions and more deleted nucleotides, which implies abnormalities in thymic rearrangement. Because cDNA was sequenced instead of genomic DNA, activated cells with high expression could be over-represented, although the groups did not differ in activation or CD3 levels. Naive, central memory and regulatory TCRB repertoires appeared to be more similar among patients than among healthy donors.

Details on this clone: Its antigen is not yet known. The record has no base qualities; no much larger clone is one base away.

A single peripheral blood draw of roughly 0.11 L on average was collected from each donor into heparinised tubes. Using a panel that included CD45RO, CCR7, CD25, CD127, CD95 and CD27, naive, central memory, regulatory and stem cell-like memory CD4+ T cells were sorted on a BD FACSAria II. All sorted populations exceeded 95% purity. PBMCs were isolated immediately by Lymphoprep density gradient centrifugation and stained directly without culture. So that batch effects would be minimized, each experiment stained and sorted samples in pairs, pairing one healthy donor with one patient. The entire amount of isolated RNA was reverse transcribed using the High Capacity cDNA Reverse Transcription Kit, so the sequenced TCRB transcripts were expressed ones. Deep immunoSEQ sequencing was applied to naive, central memory and regulatory T cell samples, giving an average of approximately 3.8 million total reads per sample. After sorted cells were lysed in RLT buffer, RNA was extracted with DNase-treated RNeasy Micro or Mini kits, with the choice depending on cell number. Each cell subset was processed separately to prevent cross-contamination, with patient and healthy donor samples processed together. TCRB sequences were amplified from cDNA with the immunoSEQ multiplex PCR, producing 87-bp fragments spanning the CDR3 region. Amplicons were sequenced on the Illumina HiSeq platform. Per the original workflow: PCR bias was computationally corrected using synthetic template baselines, reads within Hamming distance 2 were collapsed, and singletons that could not be merged were discarded. Reads were aligned against IMGT to assign V, D and J genes, CDR3 length and insertions or deletions at six rearrangement sites. Within each subset, clonotype counts were normalized to the number of sorted cells before true diversity and Gini coefficients were calculated with the tcR R package. The overlap coefficient, calculated on TCRB nucleotide sequences, was used to quantify repertoire sharing. The table was pulled from immuneACCESS by TCRdb, which kept in-frame rearrangements only. Such tables lose some clones; where checked, under half of the loss comes from unresolved V genes, and the rest has no known cause. That table supplies the V and J calls and clone size; D and trimming were determined from the DNA. The sample table shows under 150,000 clones, and 6.9% are seen once. The ten biggest clones cover about 1.4% of the sample.

Per the germline V gene, SGHRS is the CDR1 and YFSETQ is the CDR2. After removal of 4 bases from V and 5 bases from J, the junction retains 10 bases not matched to a gene. The CDR3, from cysteine to phenylalanine, totals 16 residues. CDR3 DNA only is kept here, 48 bases in frame from base 1. Recombination connected TRBV5-1 to TRBJ2-7; 12 bases in between match TRBD1. This TCR came from a woman in her thirties in good health. The specimen was central memory CD4+ T cells from blood. Here the CDR3 is given as CASSAGTGGPRNEQYF. The DNA sequence is given as TGCGCCAGCAGCGCCGGGACAGGGGGCCCCAGGAACGAGCAGTACTTC.